The rows below give T cell receptor beta chains drawn from one sample of a study of regulatory T cells in long-lasting Graves disease. TCRdb recomputed calls from the multiplex PCR reads with MiXCR, one row per CDR3 protein. The sample contains approximately 210,000 distinct CDR3 sequences, around 19% of which appear only once. This specimen consisted of peripheral blood mononuclear cells (PBMCs), obtained at new diagnosis, from a patient treated with antithyroid drugs. These receptor sequences come from a female donor with Graves disease. Both conserved end residues are part of each CDR3. Each record gives: V gene, D gene, J gene, clone size, CDR3 DNA, CDR3 protein. A D gene is named only where the DNA matches it firmly. Rows may omit the clone size; those that give it use once, few, many or a size class.

V gene: TRBV9
D gene: -
J gene: TRBJ1-2
clone size: many
CDR3 DNA: TGTGCCAGCAGCGTAGGAACCGGGGCTCGGAATGGCTACACCTTC
CDR3 protein: CASSVGTGARNGYTF

V gene: TRBV30
D gene: -
J gene: TRBJ1-1
clone size: many
CDR3 DNA: TGTGCCTGGAGCCAGCACGTGAACACTGAAGCTTTCTTT
CDR3 protein: CAWSQHVNTEAFF

V gene: TRBV20-1
D gene: TRBD2
J gene: TRBJ2-2
clone size: -
CDR3 DNA: TGCAGTGCGAGGAGACTAGCGGGAGCAGCCGGGGAGCTGTTTTTT
CDR3 protein: CSARRLAGAAGELFF

V gene: TRBV2
D gene: -
J gene: TRBJ1-4
clone size: many
CDR3 DNA: TGTGCCAGCACGTTCTCAACTAATGAAAAACTGTTTTTT
CDR3 protein: CASTFSTNEKLFF

V gene: TRBV5-1
D gene: TRBD2
J gene: TRBJ2-3
clone size: -
CDR3 DNA: TGCGCCAGCAGCCCACGGGAGGCGGGAGTCACAGATACGCAGTATTTT
CDR3 protein: CASSPREAGVTDTQYF

V gene: TRBV5-4
D gene: TRBD1
J gene: TRBJ1-1
clone size: few
CDR3 DNA: TGTGCCAGCAGCTTAGAGGGGGCTACCTCTGAAGCTTTCTTT
CDR3 protein: CASSLEGATSEAFF

V gene: TRBV7-9
D gene: TRBD1
J gene: TRBJ1-1
clone size: many
CDR3 DNA: TGTGCCAGCAGTTTAGGACGGACAGGGCGAACTGAAGCTTTCTTT
CDR3 protein: CASSLGRTGRTEAFF

V gene: TRBV6-2/TRBV6-3
D gene: -
J gene: TRBJ2-1
clone size: -
CDR3 DNA: TGTGCCAGCAGTGAAAATAGGGGTGAGCAGTTCTTC
CDR3 protein: CASSENRGEQFF

V gene: TRBV27
D gene: -
J gene: TRBJ1-1
clone size: once
CDR3 DNA: TGTGCCAGCGGCCGTACTGAAGCTTTCTTT
CDR3 protein: CASGRTEAFF

V gene: TRBV30
D gene: TRBD1
J gene: TRBJ2-7
clone size: many
CDR3 DNA: TGTGCCTGGAGTGTCCAGGGGGCTCGAGAGCAGTACTTC
CDR3 protein: CAWSVQGAREQYF

V gene: TRBV7-8
D gene: -
J gene: TRBJ1-5
clone size: many
CDR3 DNA: TGTGCCAGCAGCTTAGGGGGAGAGGTGGGGGGGCCCCAGCATTTT
CDR3 protein: CASSLGGEVGGPQHF

V gene: TRBV2
D gene: -
J gene: TRBJ1-1
clone size: -
CDR3 DNA: TGTGCCACTACCGCGGGGGTGGGCACTGAAGCTTTCTTT
CDR3 protein: CATTAGVGTEAFF

V gene: TRBV4-3
D gene: -
J gene: TRBJ1-1
clone size: many
CDR3 DNA: TGCGCCAGCAGCCAAGCGCACAGGGAGAACACTGAAGCTTTCTTT
CDR3 protein: CASSQAHRENTEAFF

V gene: TRBV10-3
D gene: -
J gene: TRBJ2-7
clone size: many
CDR3 DNA: TGTGCCATACTAGCGGACAGGAGCTCCTACGAGCAGTACTTC
CDR3 protein: CAILADRSSYEQYF

V gene: TRBV5-4
D gene: TRBD1
J gene: TRBJ1-2
clone size: few
CDR3 DNA: TGTGCCAGCAGCCCCCTGGACAGGGGCTATGGCTACACCTTC
CDR3 protein: CASSPLDRGYGYTF

V gene: TRBV20-1
D gene: -
J gene: TRBJ1-5
clone size: many
CDR3 DNA: TGCAGTGCTAGAGGTGGACGGGATCAGCCCCAGCATTTT
CDR3 protein: CSARGGRDQPQHF

V gene: TRBV11-3
D gene: -
J gene: TRBJ1-4
clone size: -
CDR3 DNA: TGTGCCAGCAGCCCAGGACGGGGTAGTGAAAAACTGTTTTTT
CDR3 protein: CASSPGRGSEKLFF

V gene: TRBV6-2/TRBV6-3
D gene: -
J gene: TRBJ1-1
clone size: many
CDR3 DNA: TGTGCCAGCAGTCCAGGGCGTAGCACTGAAGCTTTCTTT
CDR3 protein: CASSPGRSTEAFF

V gene: TRBV7-2
D gene: TRBD2
J gene: TRBJ2-3
clone size: once
CDR3 DNA: TGTGCCAGCAGCTTAGCCTCTCGAGCGGGAGCAACAGATACGCAGTATTTT
CDR3 protein: CASSLASRAGATDTQYF

V gene: TRBV24-1
D gene: TRBD1
J gene: TRBJ2-7
clone size: many
CDR3 DNA: TGTGCCACCAGTGATTGGACAGGTCACTCCTACGAGCAGTACTTC
CDR3 protein: CATSDWTGHSYEQYF

V gene: TRBV24-1
D gene: TRBD1
J gene: TRBJ2-3
clone size: many
CDR3 DNA: TGTGCCACCTCGGGACAGGGAGTCGGCACAGATACGCAGTATTTT
CDR3 protein: CATSGQGVGTDTQYF

V gene: TRBV6-2/TRBV6-3
D gene: -
J gene: TRBJ2-5
clone size: many
CDR3 DNA: TGTGCCAGCAGTGAAATGCGGGGTACCGAGACCCAGTACTTC
CDR3 protein: CASSEMRGTETQYF

V gene: TRBV13
D gene: -
J gene: TRBJ2-2
clone size: -
CDR3 DNA: TGTGCCAGCAGCTTAAACGTGGATTTTGGAAACCCCGGGGAGCTGTTTTTT
CDR3 protein: CASSLNVDFGNPGELFF

V gene: TRBV19
D gene: -
J gene: TRBJ2-5
clone size: many
CDR3 DNA: TGTGCCAGTAGTACCCTGATGGGAGGCGAAGAGACCCAGTACTTC
CDR3 protein: CASSTLMGGEETQYF

V gene: TRBV6-5
D gene: -
J gene: TRBJ1-5
clone size: many
CDR3 DNA: TGTGCCAGCAGTACTCAAGTGGGGGGTGTCAATCAGCCCCAGCATTTT
CDR3 protein: CASSTQVGGVNQPQHF

V gene: TRBV20-1
D gene: TRBD2
J gene: TRBJ2-4
clone size: many
CDR3 DNA: TGCAGTGCTAGAGAAGCGGGAGGGCCGGGAGGCATTCAGTACTTC
CDR3 protein: CSAREAGGPGGIQYF

V gene: TRBV6-1
D gene: -
J gene: TRBJ2-1
clone size: -
CDR3 DNA: TGTGCCAGCACCTCTCGAGGGAGACTAGTAAGTGTCGAGCAGTTCTTC
CDR3 protein: CASTSRGRLVSVEQFF

V gene: TRBV19
D gene: -
J gene: TRBJ2-7
clone size: many
CDR3 DNA: TGTGCCAGTAGTATCGGTGGCGGCGAGCAGTACTTC
CDR3 protein: CASSIGGGEQYF

V gene: TRBV20-1
D gene: -
J gene: TRBJ2-7
clone size: few
CDR3 DNA: TGCAGTGCTAGATTGAGTGGGGGATCCTACGAGCAGTACTTC
CDR3 protein: CSARLSGGSYEQYF

V gene: TRBV10-3
D gene: TRBD1
J gene: TRBJ2-5
clone size: many
CDR3 DNA: TGTGCCACCCGGGACAGGGGGAACGTAGAGACCCAGTACTTC
CDR3 protein: CATRDRGNVETQYF

V gene: TRBV2
D gene: -
J gene: TRBJ2-3
clone size: many
CDR3 DNA: TGTGCCAGCAGTGGGGGTAGTACGCAGTATTTT
CDR3 protein: CASSGGSTQYF

V gene: TRBV28
D gene: TRBD1
J gene: TRBJ1-5
clone size: many
CDR3 DNA: TGTGCCAGCAGTTCGAGACAGGGGTACGGCAATCAGCCCCAGCATTTT
CDR3 protein: CASSSRQGYGNQPQHF

V gene: TRBV19
D gene: -
J gene: TRBJ1-2
clone size: -
CDR3 DNA: TGTGCCAGTAGCAGAGGTCTGCGCCATGGCTACACCTTC
CDR3 protein: CASSRGLRHGYTF

V gene: TRBV20-1
D gene: -
J gene: TRBJ2-7
clone size: -
CDR3 DNA: TGCAGTGCTATAAGAAGTTTTGGGGCCGAGCAGTACTTC
CDR3 protein: CSAIRSFGAEQYF

V gene: TRBV7-2
D gene: -
J gene: TRBJ2-1
clone size: many
CDR3 DNA: TGTGCCAGCAGCCGACTACGGAACTACAATGAGCAGTTCTTC
CDR3 protein: CASSRLRNYNEQFF

V gene: TRBV2
D gene: -
J gene: TRBJ1-2
clone size: many
CDR3 DNA: TGTGCCAGCGTATACGAACAAATCTATGGCTACACCTTC
CDR3 protein: CASVYEQIYGYTF

V gene: TRBV2
D gene: TRBD1
J gene: TRBJ2-3
clone size: many
CDR3 DNA: TGTGCCAGCAGTCGACAGGGGGCCTCAGATACGCAGTATTTT
CDR3 protein: CASSRQGASDTQYF

V gene: TRBV7-2
D gene: -
J gene: TRBJ2-3
clone size: few
CDR3 DNA: TGTGCCAGCAGCTCGCCTAGGTTGGGTGATACGCAGTATTTT
CDR3 protein: CASSSPRLGDTQYF